Presented here are 10 T cell receptor beta chains from one specimen sequenced in a study of blood T cell repertoires in COVID-19. The assay was immunoSEQ multiplex PCR, and TCRdb's table has in-frame clones only and misses some. The table lists under 90,000 clones, about 90% of them singletons. Material for sequencing was peripheral blood. These receptors were obtained from a woman aged 45 to 65 with COVID-19, enrolled during active disease.

The CDR3 DNA reads TGTGCCACCAGTGATACGAGGGATCTGTATGGCTACACCTTC. It yields the protein CATSDTRDLYGYTF. The chain joins TRBV24-1 to TRBJ1-2; D remains unclear. CDR3 length: 14 residues. V gave up 3 bases and J gave up 5 bases, with 12 bases separating them. Germline V CDR1 and CDR2: KGHDR, SFDVKD.

J is TRBJ1-3 and V is TRBV15; D is unresolved. CDR1 and CDR2 (germline): LNHNV, YYDKDF (reference sequence). V was pared by 4 bases and J by 4 bases, with 17 bases between. This CDR3 has 16 amino acids. DNA for the CDR3: TGTGCCACCAGCATCCTACCTCCGGGGTCGGGAAACACCATATATTTT. As protein: CATSILPPGSGNTIYF.

The chain couples TRBV5-4 to TRBJ2-6; possible D gene TRBD1, 6 bases. The CDR3 extends over 15 amino acids. Germline V gene sequence: CDR1 SGHNT, CDR2 YYREEE (reference sequence). The V and J ends lost 4 bases and 0 bases respectively, with 8 bases between them. CDR3 in amino acids: CASSRQVSGANVLTF. DNA for the CDR3: TGTGCCAGCAGCCGACAGGTCTCTGGGGCCAACGTCCTGACTTTC. The full variable domain, with the rest looked up from reference TRBV5-4 and TRBJ2-6, is ETGVTQSPTHLIKTRGQQVTLRCSSQSGHNTVSWYQQALGQGPQFIFQYYREEENGRGNFPPRFSGLQFPNYSSELNVNALELDDSALYLCASSRQVSGANVLTFGAGSRLTVL.

The chain carries TRBV29-1 and TRBJ2-3; 8 bases fit TRBD2. V lost 1 base and J lost 5; bases outside the gene matches: 8. Germline loops: CDR1 SQVTM, CDR2 ANQGSEA. There are 15 residues in the CDR3. The CDR3 loop is CSVEGTGGPRDTQYF. The CDR3 region has the DNA TGCAGCGTTGAAGGGACGGGAGGGCCTAGAGATACGCAGTATTTT.

This sequence joins TRBV9 and TRBJ2-2; D is perhaps TRBD1 (6 bases). V gave up 1 base and J gave up 2 bases, with 12 bases separating them. The CDR3 is 16 residues long. CDR1 and CDR2 from the germline V gene are SGDLS and YYNGEE. CDR3 in amino acids: CASSVSLTGNTGELFF. The CDR3 nucleotides read TGTGCCAGCAGCGTATCTTTGACAGGCAACACCGGGGAGCTGTTTTTT.

The V call is TRBV24-1, the J call TRBJ2-1; TRBD2 matches 11 bases. With V trimmed by 5 bases and J by 6 bases, 2 bases remained unmatched. This CDR3 region has 14 residues. Per germline, CDR1 KGHDR and CDR2 SFDVKD. The CDR3 loop is CATSAGTSGNEQFF. DNA of the CDR3: TGTGCCACCAGTGCTGGGACTAGCGGCAATGAGCAGTTCTTC.

The chain is built from TRBV4-2 and TRBJ2-2; the match to TRBD2 covers 8 bases. Germline-derived CDR1 and CDR2 are LGHNA and YNFKEQ. The CDR3 runs to 15 residues. V was pared by 3 bases and J by 6 bases, with 6 bases of the junction left unmatched. The CDR3 nucleotides are TGTGCCAGCAGCCAGAGCGGGAGCTTATCCGGGGAGCTGTTTTTT. Protein: CASSQSGSLSGELFF.

In DNA, the CDR3 is TGTGCCAGCAGCGTCAAGGCGGCGAGCTCCTACGAGCAGTACTTC. Translating gives CASSVKAASSYEQYF. V usage is TRBV9 and J usage is TRBJ2-7, with unresolved D. CDR3 size: 15 residues. In germline, CDR1 is SGDLS, CDR2 YYNGEE. The V end was cut by 2 bases, the J end by 0 bases, with 12 bases between.

This chain links TRBV24-1 with TRBJ2-2; D gene unclear. CDR1 is KGHDR and CDR2 is SFDVKD in the germline V gene. Trimming stripped 9 bases from V and 3 bases from J, with 13 bases between. The CDR3 extends over 14 amino acids. The CDR3 loop is CATGLSTYTGELFF. CDR3 bases: TGTGCCACCGGCTTGTCCACCTACACCGGGGAGCTGTTTTTT.

This chain uses TRBV4-2 with TRBJ2-7; maybe TRBD2 (6 bases). V gave up 1 base and J gave up 1 base, with 11 bases separating them. Per the germline V gene, CDR1 is LGHNA and CDR2 is YNFKEQ. The CDR3 spans 15 residues. The CDR3 DNA sequence: TGTGCCAGCAGCCAAGGGCCCCGGGGGTCCTACGAGCAGTACTTC. The encoded protein is CASSQGPRGSYEQYF.